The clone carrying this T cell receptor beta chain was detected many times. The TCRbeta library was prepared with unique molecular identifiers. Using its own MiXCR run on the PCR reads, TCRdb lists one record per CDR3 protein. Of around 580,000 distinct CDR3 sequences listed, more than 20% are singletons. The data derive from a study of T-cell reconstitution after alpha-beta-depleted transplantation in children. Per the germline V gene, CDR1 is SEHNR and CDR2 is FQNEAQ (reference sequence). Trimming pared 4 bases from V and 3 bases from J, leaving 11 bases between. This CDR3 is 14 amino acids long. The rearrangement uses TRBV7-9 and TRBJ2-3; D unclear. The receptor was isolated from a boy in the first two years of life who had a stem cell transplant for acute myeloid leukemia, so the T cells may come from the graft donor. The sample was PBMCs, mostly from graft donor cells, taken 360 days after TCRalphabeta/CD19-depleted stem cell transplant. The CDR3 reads CASSSTPGTDTQYF. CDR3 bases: TGTGCCAGCAGCTCCACCCCGGGTACAGATACGCAGTATTTT. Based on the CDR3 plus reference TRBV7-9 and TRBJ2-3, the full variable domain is DTGVSQNPRHKITKRGQNVTFRCDPISEHNRLYWYRQTLGQGPEFLTYFQNEAQLEKSRLLSDRFSAERPKGSFSTLEIQRTEQGDSAMYLCASSSTPGTDTQYFGPGTRLTVL.